This entry lists 5 T cell receptor beta chains sequenced from one sample in a study of blood T cell repertoires in COVID-19. The data were produced by immunoSEQ multiplex PCR, yet TCRdb's version contains in-frame clones alone and is incomplete. The sample lists over 85,000 clones, roughly 90% occurring once. Sequences were obtained from peripheral blood. The receptors come from a woman in her forties or fifties with COVID-19, enrolled during active disease.

The chain recombines TRBV10-3 with TRBJ1-1, with D uncertain. V was trimmed by 6 bases and J by 6 bases, leaving 11 bases between them. This CDR3 is built from 12 residues. Germline V gene data show CDR1 as ENHRY and CDR2 as SYGVKD. The CDR3 sequence is CAIRKVGSEAFF. The CDR3 bases are TGTGCCATCAGAAAGGTGGGCTCTGAAGCTTTCTTT.

The chain combines TRBV2 with TRBJ2-1; 10 bases match TRBD1. CDR1 SNHLY and CDR2 FYNNEI come from the germline V gene. CDR3 size: 16 residues. V shed 3 bases and J 3 bases; nucleotides not matched to a gene: 5. The CDR3 bases are TGTGCCAGCAGTGATCCGGGACAGGGGATCTACAATGAGCAGTTCTTC. Translated, it gives CASSDPGQGIYNEQFF.

This chain joins TRBV7-2 and TRBJ2-7; the D gene is possibly TRBD1 (6 bases). The CDR3 loop spans 18 amino acids. Germline assignment: CDR1 SGHTA and CDR2 FQGNSA. Trimming shortened V by 2 bases and J by 5 bases, and 25 bases separated the two germline ends. The DNA of the CDR3 is TGTGCCAGCAGCTTAATCGGAGTGGGGGCCCCACCCCCGGACGAGCAGTACTTC. Translation: CASSLIGVGAPPPDEQYF.

This chain connects TRBV5-5 to TRBJ2-2, with D possibly matching TRBD2 (5 bases). V lost 4 bases to trimming and J lost 6 bases, with 13 bases between them. Germline V CDR1 and CDR2: SGHKS, YYEKEE (reference sequence). The CDR3 is made up of 14 amino acids. For the CDR3, the DNA is TGTGCCAGCAGCGGGAGAGATGGCCCCGGGGAGCTGTTTTTT. Protein sequence: CASSGRDGPGELFF. The whole variable domain, remainder taken from reference TRBV5-5 and TRBJ2-2, is DAGVTQSPTHLIKTRGQQVTLRCSPISGHKSVSWYQQVLGQGPQFIFQYYEKEERGRGNFPDRFSARQFPNYSSELNVNALLLGDSALYLCASSGRDGPGELFFGEGSRLTVL.

This clone occurred a few times. The gene calls are TRBV9 and TRBJ1-3; D is perhaps TRBD1 (5 bases). CDR3 length: 15 residues. With 0 bases removed from V and 4 bases from J, the gap between germline ends came to 11 bases. Germline loops: CDR1 SGDLS, CDR2 YYNGEE. CDR3 sequence reads: CASSVDGGTGNTIYF. The CDR3 DNA reads TGTGCCAGCAGCGTAGACGGGGGGACGGGAAACACCATATATTTT.